These T cell receptor beta chains were read from a single sample in a study of blood T cell repertoires in COVID-19. Sequencing used immunoSEQ multiplex PCR; TCRdb keeps in-frame clones, though not all of them. The data contain about 180,000 clones, around 83% of them seen just once; the ten biggest clones take up more than 7.5%. Source material: peripheral blood. All receptors derive from a woman in her seventies with COVID-19, enrolled during active disease. CDR3s include the opening cysteine and the closing phenylalanine or tryptophan. D genes are given only for firm matches. A row's size may be missing; if present it is once, few, many or a size class.

cdr3_nt: TGTGCCAGCAGCTTAACGGCGACAGGGCCGGAAGCTTTCTTT; cdr3_aa: CASSLTATGPEAFF; d_call: TRBD1; v_call: TRBV7-3; j_call: TRBJ1-1; clone_size: .
cdr3_nt: TGTGCCAGCAGCCCAGAAGCGGGAGGGCTATACAATGAGCAGTTCTTC; cdr3_aa: CASSPEAGGLYNEQFF; d_call: TRBD2; v_call: TRBV7-6; j_call: TRBJ2-1; clone_size: .
cdr3_nt: TGTGCCACCCGAACAGGGGGTAAAGGTCGATCCGGGGCCAACGTCCTGACTTTC; cdr3_aa: CATRTGGKGRSGANVLTF; d_call: TRBD1; v_call: TRBV27; j_call: TRBJ2-6; clone_size: .
cdr3_nt: TGTGCCAGCAGTTTCGCGACAGGGGAATCCTACGAGCAGTACTTC; cdr3_aa: CASSFATGESYEQYF; d_call: TRBD1; v_call: TRBV27; j_call: TRBJ2-7; clone_size: once
cdr3_nt: TGTGCCAGCACGGGACAGGCCTCTCCCGGGGAGCTGTTTTTT; cdr3_aa: CASTGQASPGELFF; d_call: TRBD1; v_call: TRBV28; j_call: TRBJ2-2; clone_size: .
cdr3_nt: TGTGCCAGCAGCCGATCAGCAGACAACGATGGCTACACCTTC; cdr3_aa: CASSRSADNDGYTF; d_call: .; v_call: TRBV4-2; j_call: TRBJ1-2; clone_size: once
cdr3_nt: TGTGCCAGCTTAAGTGGGGGGTGGAACACTGAAGCTTTCTTT; cdr3_aa: CASLSGGWNTEAFF; d_call: .; v_call: TRBV27; j_call: TRBJ1-1; clone_size: .
cdr3_nt: TGTGCCAGCTCACCGGGGGACAGGGGGCTCCCGACCCAGCATTTT; cdr3_aa: CASSPGDRGLPTQHF; d_call: TRBD1; v_call: TRBV18; j_call: TRBJ1-5; clone_size: .
cdr3_nt: TGTGCCAGCAGCCAGCCCGGTGGACACGAAGCTTTCTTT; cdr3_aa: CASSQPGGHEAFF; d_call: .; v_call: TRBV5-6; j_call: TRBJ1-1; clone_size: .
cdr3_nt: TGTGCCAGCAGCTATCAAAGAGGCGGGTACGAGCAGTACTTC; cdr3_aa: CASSYQRGGYEQYF; d_call: .; v_call: TRBV11-2; j_call: TRBJ2-7; clone_size: .
cdr3_nt: TGTGCCAGTCGACGGGATGGCAATGAGCAGTTCTTC; cdr3_aa: CASRRDGNEQFF; d_call: .; v_call: TRBV28; j_call: TRBJ2-1; clone_size: .
cdr3_nt: TGTGCCAGCAGCGTCCTCGGAAACAGGGGCCCTGAGAACACTGAAGCTTTCTTT; cdr3_aa: CASSVLGNRGPENTEAFF; d_call: TRBD1; v_call: TRBV9; j_call: TRBJ1-1; clone_size: .
cdr3_nt: TGTGCCTGGAGATTGGCAGGGGATACTGAAGCTTTCTTT; cdr3_aa: CAWRLAGDTEAFF; d_call: .; v_call: TRBV30; j_call: TRBJ1-1; clone_size: .
cdr3_nt: TGTGCCACCAGCAGAGCGTGGAACAGGGGCGAGAATGGCTACACCTTC; cdr3_aa: CATSRAWNRGENGYTF; d_call: TRBD1; v_call: TRBV15; j_call: TRBJ1-2; clone_size: .
cdr3_nt: TGTGCCAGCAGACTAGCGGGAACCTACGAGCAGTACTTC; cdr3_aa: CASRLAGTYEQYF; d_call: TRBD2; v_call: TRBV27; j_call: TRBJ2-7; clone_size: .
cdr3_nt: TGTGCCACCCGCGGGACAGGGGGGCAAGAGACCCAGTACTTC; cdr3_aa: CATRGTGGQETQYF; d_call: TRBD1; v_call: TRBV24-1; j_call: TRBJ2-5; clone_size: .
cdr3_nt: TGTGCCAGCAGCTTACCAGGGAAGGACGAGCAGTACTTC; cdr3_aa: CASSLPGKDEQYF; d_call: .; v_call: TRBV7-8; j_call: TRBJ2-7; clone_size: once
cdr3_nt: TGTGCCAGCAGCCGAATTACAAACCAGGATGGCTACACCTTC; cdr3_aa: CASSRITNQDGYTF; d_call: .; v_call: TRBV28; j_call: TRBJ1-2; clone_size: .
cdr3_nt: TGTGCCAGCAGTTTCACAATACCCACGCGGCGGGATATATACAATGAGCAGTTCTTC; cdr3_aa: CASSFTIPTRRDIYNEQFF; d_call: .; v_call: TRBV27; j_call: TRBJ2-1; clone_size: .
cdr3_nt: TGCGCCAGCAGCCCTTTACCCCCGAGCCCGACCTACGAGCAGTACTTC; cdr3_aa: CASSPLPPSPTYEQYF; d_call: .; v_call: TRBV5-1; j_call: TRBJ2-7; clone_size: once
cdr3_nt: TGCAGCGTTGAAAACACAGGCTATGGCTACACCTTC; cdr3_aa: CSVENTGYGYTF; d_call: .; v_call: TRBV29-1; j_call: TRBJ1-2; clone_size: .
cdr3_nt: TGTGCCAGTAGTATAGGACAGGGCCATGGCTACACCTTC; cdr3_aa: CASSIGQGHGYTF; d_call: TRBD1; v_call: TRBV19; j_call: TRBJ1-2; clone_size: .
cdr3_nt: TGCGCCAGCAGCCTATTGACAGGCCTGAACACTGAAGCTTTCTTT; cdr3_aa: CASSLLTGLNTEAFF; d_call: .; v_call: TRBV5-1; j_call: TRBJ1-1; clone_size: .
cdr3_nt: TGTGCCAGCATCTGTCTGGGACAGGGGGCGATGTACCAAGAGACCCAGTACTTC; cdr3_aa: CASICLGQGAMYQETQYF; d_call: TRBD1; v_call: TRBV27; j_call: TRBJ2-5; clone_size: once
cdr3_nt: TGCAGTGCTAGTTCTAGTGCAACTAATGAAAAACTGTTTTTT; cdr3_aa: CSASSSATNEKLFF; d_call: .; v_call: TRBV20-1; j_call: TRBJ1-4; clone_size: few
cdr3_nt: TGTGCTTCGCGGGGGGGCAGATGGGGTGGCAATCAGCCCCAGCATTTT; cdr3_aa: CASRGGRWGGNQPQHF; d_call: .; v_call: TRBV19; j_call: TRBJ1-5; clone_size: .
cdr3_nt: TGTGCCACCAGTGCAGGGGCGGCAGCTTTCTTT; cdr3_aa: CATSAGAAAFF; d_call: .; v_call: TRBV24-1; j_call: TRBJ1-1; clone_size: .
cdr3_nt: TGCAGTGCGACTGGAAATGAGCAGTTCTTC; cdr3_aa: CSATGNEQFF; d_call: .; v_call: TRBV20-1; j_call: TRBJ2-1; clone_size: .
cdr3_nt: TGTGCCAGCAGCAAGACTAGCGGGACCGCAGATACGCAGTATTTT; cdr3_aa: CASSKTSGTADTQYF; d_call: .; v_call: TRBV21-1; j_call: TRBJ2-3; clone_size: .
cdr3_nt: TGTGCCAGCAGTGACGCACGAGTTGTAGATGAGCAGTTCTTC; cdr3_aa: CASSDARVVDEQFF; d_call: .; v_call: TRBV25-1; j_call: TRBJ2-1; clone_size: .
cdr3_nt: TGCGCCAGCAGCTTGGGACAGGGGTACACTGAAGCTTTCTTT; cdr3_aa: CASSLGQGYTEAFF; d_call: TRBD1; v_call: TRBV5-1; j_call: TRBJ1-1; clone_size: .
cdr3_nt: TGCGCCAGCAGCATGACAGGGGCCCATGAGCAGTTCTTC; cdr3_aa: CASSMTGAHEQFF; d_call: TRBD1; v_call: TRBV5-1; j_call: TRBJ2-1; clone_size: .
cdr3_nt: TGTGCCAGCAGCCCCCGACTTACACACCTAGCCAAAAACATTCAGTACTTC; cdr3_aa: CASSPRLTHLAKNIQYF; d_call: .; v_call: TRBV7-9; j_call: TRBJ2-4; clone_size: once
cdr3_nt: TGTGCCAGCAGTTGGGACAGATCTTCTTATAACTATGGCTACACCTTC; cdr3_aa: CASSWDRSSYNYGYTF; d_call: TRBD1; v_call: TRBV6-2/TRBV6-3; j_call: TRBJ1-2; clone_size: .
cdr3_nt: TGTGCCAGCTCAACCACCCAGTACGAGCAGTACTTC; cdr3_aa: CASSTTQYEQYF; d_call: .; v_call: TRBV18; j_call: TRBJ2-7; clone_size: .
cdr3_nt: TGTGCCAGCAGTCGGGGACAGGGAGGGGCTGAAGCTTTCTTT; cdr3_aa: CASSRGQGGAEAFF; d_call: TRBD1; v_call: TRBV6-5; j_call: TRBJ1-1; clone_size: .
cdr3_nt: TGTGCCACCTTAGACAGGTTCTATGGCTACACCTTC; cdr3_aa: CATLDRFYGYTF; d_call: .; v_call: TRBV19; j_call: TRBJ1-2; clone_size: .
cdr3_nt: TGTGCCAGCAGGGGGACTAGCGTAGAGACCCAGTACTTC; cdr3_aa: CASRGTSVETQYF; d_call: TRBD2; v_call: TRBV2; j_call: TRBJ2-5; clone_size: .
cdr3_nt: TGTGCCAGCAGTCGGGGGACTAGCGGACGCTACAATGAGCAGTTCTTC; cdr3_aa: CASSRGTSGRYNEQFF; d_call: TRBD2; v_call: TRBV28; j_call: TRBJ2-1; clone_size: .
cdr3_nt: TGCGCCAGCAGCTTACAGGGAAGAGACTACGAGCAGTACTTC; cdr3_aa: CASSLQGRDYEQYF; d_call: .; v_call: TRBV5-1; j_call: TRBJ2-7; clone_size: .
cdr3_nt: TGTGCCAGCTCACCGGCAGAGGACACTGAAGCTTTCTTT; cdr3_aa: CASSPAEDTEAFF; d_call: .; v_call: TRBV18; j_call: TRBJ1-1; clone_size: .
cdr3_nt: TGTGCCTCCGTCCTTAGGGGAGGAAACACCGGGGAGCTGTTTTTT; cdr3_aa: CASVLRGGNTGELFF; d_call: .; v_call: TRBV30; j_call: TRBJ2-2; clone_size: .
cdr3_nt: TGTGCCAGTAGTATCGGACAGGGCTCCTTCTCTAACTATGGCTACACCTTC; cdr3_aa: CASSIGQGSFSNYGYTF; d_call: TRBD1; v_call: TRBV19; j_call: TRBJ1-2; clone_size: .
cdr3_nt: TGTGCCAGCAGGCGGACAGGACTCAGCGATGAGCAGTTCTTC; cdr3_aa: CASRRTGLSDEQFF; d_call: TRBD1; v_call: TRBV6-5; j_call: TRBJ2-1; clone_size: .
cdr3_nt: TGTGCCAGCAGCGACCAGGGGTTTAATGGGGCTGAAGCTTTCTTT; cdr3_aa: CASSDQGFNGAEAFF; d_call: .; v_call: TRBV14; j_call: TRBJ1-1; clone_size: .
cdr3_nt: TGTGCCAGCAGCCAAGAAGCAAGGGGGCCAGATACGCAGTATTTT; cdr3_aa: CASSQEARGPDTQYF; d_call: TRBD1; v_call: TRBV14; j_call: TRBJ2-3; clone_size: once
cdr3_nt: TGTGCCAGCAGCCTACAGGGGTACGGGGGTCAGCCCCAGCATTTT; cdr3_aa: CASSLQGYGGQPQHF; d_call: TRBD1; v_call: TRBV28; j_call: TRBJ1-5; clone_size: once
cdr3_nt: TGTGCCAGCAGGATCCTAATTTCGGCGGGAGAGCAGTTCTTC; cdr3_aa: CASRILISAGEQFF; d_call: .; v_call: TRBV2; j_call: TRBJ2-1; clone_size: .
cdr3_nt: TGTGCCAGCAGTTACTACATCTCTGGGGCCAACGTCCTGACTTTC; cdr3_aa: CASSYYISGANVLTF; d_call: .; v_call: TRBV6-5; j_call: TRBJ2-6; clone_size: once
cdr3_nt: TGTGCCAGCTCACCATCATTGGGGGGGTTGGGGACTGAAGCTTTCTTT; cdr3_aa: CASSPSLGGLGTEAFF; d_call: .; v_call: TRBV18; j_call: TRBJ1-1; clone_size: .
cdr3_nt: TGTGCCAGCTCACCCTACAAACAGGACCTGGGGCAGCCCCAGCATTTT; cdr3_aa: CASSPYKQDLGQPQHF; d_call: .; v_call: TRBV18; j_call: TRBJ1-5; clone_size: .
cdr3_nt: TGTGCCACCAGCCTAGACAGGGCATCAGCTTTCTTT; cdr3_aa: CATSLDRASAFF; d_call: TRBD1; v_call: TRBV15; j_call: TRBJ1-1; clone_size: many